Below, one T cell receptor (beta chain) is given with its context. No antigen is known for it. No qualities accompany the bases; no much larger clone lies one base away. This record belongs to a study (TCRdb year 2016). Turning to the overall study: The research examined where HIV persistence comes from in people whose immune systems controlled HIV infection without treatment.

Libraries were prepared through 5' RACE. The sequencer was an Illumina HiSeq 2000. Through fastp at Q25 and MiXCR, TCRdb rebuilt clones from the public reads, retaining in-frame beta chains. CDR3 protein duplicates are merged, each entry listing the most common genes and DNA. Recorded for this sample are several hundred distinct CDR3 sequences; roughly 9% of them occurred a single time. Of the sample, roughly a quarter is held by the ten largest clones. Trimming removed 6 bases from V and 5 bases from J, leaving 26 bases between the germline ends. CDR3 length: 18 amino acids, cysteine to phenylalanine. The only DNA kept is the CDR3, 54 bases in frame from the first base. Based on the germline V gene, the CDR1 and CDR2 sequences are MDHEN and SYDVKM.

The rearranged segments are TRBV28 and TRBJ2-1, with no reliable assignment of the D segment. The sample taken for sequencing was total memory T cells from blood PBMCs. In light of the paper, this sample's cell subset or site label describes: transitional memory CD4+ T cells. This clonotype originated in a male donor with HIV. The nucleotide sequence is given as TGTGCCAGCAGCTACACCAACTCGAGAGCCAATACCAACAATGAGCAGTTCTTC. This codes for CASSYTNSRANTNNEQFF. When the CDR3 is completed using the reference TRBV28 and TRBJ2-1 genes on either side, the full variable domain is DVKVTQSSRYLVKRTGEKVFLECVQDMDHENMFWYRQDPGLGLRLIYFSYDVKMKEKGDIPEGYSVSREKKERFSLILESASTNQTSMYLCASSYTNSRANTNNEQFFGPGTRLTVL.